This entry is about one T cell receptor beta chain. Its recognized antigen is unknown. The input lacks base qualities; no much larger clone sits a single base away. The CDR3, cysteine through phenylalanine, is 16 amino acids long. The CDR3 DNA has 48 bases and is translated from base 1. The germline V and J ends show losses of 4 bases and 3 bases respectively, and no gene match explains 11 bases of the junction. CDR1 is given as MDHEN and CDR2 as SYDVKM, both from the germline V gene. The entry originates in a study of blood T cell repertoires in COVID-19 (dated by TCRdb to between 2020 and 2021). At the level of the whole study: Collaborator samples came from the United States, Italy and Spain and covered acute and convalescent phases of COVID-19. The dataset comprised deeply sampled blood TCRbeta repertoires from subjects exposed to, actively infected with, or recovered from COVID-19. The repertoires were released in a freely available public database meant as a resource for research on the immune response to SARS-CoV-2. Samples came from the ongoing ImmuneRACE study (first 160 participants) plus 1,254 subjects from 6 global collaborators. The sample metadata nearly always contained a de-identified subject ID, COVID-19 status, age in years and sex. The material from the prospective study consisted of cDNA or gDNA derived from T cells, B-cell-depleted T cells, or PBMCs. HLA class I and class II types, where available, came from metadata supplied by the sample provider rather than from assay-based typing. Study-wide findings and limitations: Clinical and demographic metadata were provided uncurated, with the amount varying by source and participant.

The immunoSEQ Assay, a bias-controlled multiplex PCR, was used to amplify TCRbeta CDR3 regions from genomic DNA. From the authors' description of their analysis: Nucleated cell counts per sample were estimated from amplification of reference gene primers within the assay. To quantify the absolute abundance of each unique TCRbeta CDR3 rearrangement, sequence reads were collapsed and filtered. For each sample, productive Simpson clonality was calculated as the square root of Simpson's diversity index across productive rearrangements. Sourced from immuneACCESS, this table was stored by TCRdb with only in-frame sequences that have V and J called. A share of the clones is absent; for the studies checked, an unresolved V gene accounts for under half, and the remainder has no known explanation. The DNA was the basis for D and trimming; V, J and clone size are from that table. The sample has some 460,000 clones on record, about nine tenths of them singletons. The biggest ten clones account for around 0.7% of the sample.

Participants in the prospective study were enrolled through a virtual design, were aged about 18 to 89 years, and lived in about two dozen United States geographic areas. In the prospective study, participants were assigned to cohorts based on the clinical history participants reported in a screening survey and a study questionnaire. Recovered participants in ImmuneRACE Cohort 3 were defined by two consecutive negative NP/OP PCR tests, clearance by a healthcare professional, or resolution of symptoms. Mobile phlebotomists in the prospective study collected whole blood, serum and a nasopharyngeal or oropharyngeal swab from every participant. Participants in the prospective study had the option to provide additional blood draws and questionnaires over a roughly two-month period. Before DNA extraction, blood samples from the prospective study were shipped at room temperature or frozen.

Recombination linked TRBV28 to TRBJ1-1, and 7 junctional nucleotides match TRBD1. Sequenced sample: PBMCs or T cells enriched from blood (not recorded which). This clonotype was sampled from a woman younger than 30 who had recovered from COVID-19. DNA sequence: TGTGCCAGCAGTTCACCCGGGACAGCTACTTACACTGAAGCTTTCTTT. Translated, it gives CASSSPGTATYTEAFF.